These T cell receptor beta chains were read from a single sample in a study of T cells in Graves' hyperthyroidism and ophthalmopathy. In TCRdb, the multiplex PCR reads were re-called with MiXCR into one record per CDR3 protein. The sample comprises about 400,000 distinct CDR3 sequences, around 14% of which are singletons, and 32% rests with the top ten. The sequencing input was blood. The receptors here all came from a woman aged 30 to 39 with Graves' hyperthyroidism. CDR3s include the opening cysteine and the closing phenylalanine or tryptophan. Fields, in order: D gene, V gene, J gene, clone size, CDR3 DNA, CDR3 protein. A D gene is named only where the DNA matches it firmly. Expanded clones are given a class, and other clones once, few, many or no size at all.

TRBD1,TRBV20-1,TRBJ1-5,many,TGCAGTGCTAGTAGGGGGCAGCAACAGCCCCAGCATTTT,CSASRGQQQPQHF
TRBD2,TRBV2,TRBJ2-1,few,TGTGCCAGCAGTATGAACCGAACGCCCGGGACTAGCGGGGCAAGCTCCTACAATGAGCAGTTCTTC,CASSMNRTPGTSGASSYNEQFF
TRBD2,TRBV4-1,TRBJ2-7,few,TGCGCCAGCAGCCAGGGCGGACTAGCGGGAGTAGAGCAGTACTTC,CASSQGGLAGVEQYF
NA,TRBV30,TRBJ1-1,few,TGTGCCTGGGGTGGTGGGGCCCCGAACACTGAAGCTTTCTTT,CAWGGGAPNTEAFF
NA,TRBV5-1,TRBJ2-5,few,TGCGCCAGCAGCTTGCCTGCGGGAATACAAGAGACCCAGTACTTC,CASSLPAGIQETQYF
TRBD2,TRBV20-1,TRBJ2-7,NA,TGCAGTGCTAGAGGCCAGACTAGCGGGATTCTTTACGAGCAGTACTTC,CSARGQTSGILYEQYF
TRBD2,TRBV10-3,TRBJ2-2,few,TGTGCCATCAAACTAGCGGAAACGAACACCGGGGAGCTGTTTTTT,CAIKLAETNTGELFF
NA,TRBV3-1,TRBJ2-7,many,TGTGCCAGCAGCCGCAAGGGGCCCTACGAGCAGTACTTC,CASSRKGPYEQYF
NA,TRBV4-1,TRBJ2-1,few,TGCGCCAGCAGCCGACTGGACGCAGGGTACATCAACAATGAGCAGTTCTTC,CASSRLDAGYINNEQFF
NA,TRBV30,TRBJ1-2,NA,TGTGCCTGGAGTCTGGGTTTCGCCTATGGCTACACCTTC,CAWSLGFAYGYTF
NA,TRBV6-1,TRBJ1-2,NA,TGTGCCAGCAGTGAAGTTTTAGGGCTCAACTATGGCTACACCTTC,CASSEVLGLNYGYTF
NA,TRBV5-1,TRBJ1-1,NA,TGCGCCAGCAGCTTCGGAAGACTGAACACTGAAGCTTTCTTT,CASSFGRLNTEAFF
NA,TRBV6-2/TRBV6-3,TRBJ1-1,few,TGTGCCAGCAGTTACAGCCCCGGGACCTTGGGGACTGAAGCTTTCTTT,CASSYSPGTLGTEAFF
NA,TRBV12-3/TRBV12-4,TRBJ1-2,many,TGTGCCAGCAGTCCCGTGGGCGGCTACACCTTC,CASSPVGGYTF
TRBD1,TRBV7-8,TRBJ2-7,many,TGTGCCAGCAGCCACAGGCGGGCAGGGGGCTCCTACGAGCAGTACTTC,CASSHRRAGGSYEQYF
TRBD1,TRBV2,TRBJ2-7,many,TGTGCCAGCAGCCCAGCCCCGGGGACAGGGGGCTACGAGCAGTACTTC,CASSPAPGTGGYEQYF
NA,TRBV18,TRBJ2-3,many,TGTGCCAGCTCAATGACAGGAGGCACAGATACGCAGTATTTT,CASSMTGGTDTQYF
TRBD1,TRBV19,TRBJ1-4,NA,TGTGCCAGTAGTGTCGGCAGGGGGCCGTATGAAAAACTGTTTTTT,CASSVGRGPYEKLFF
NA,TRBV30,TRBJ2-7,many,TGTGCCTGGAGTACCCTCTACGAGCAGTACTTC,CAWSTLYEQYF
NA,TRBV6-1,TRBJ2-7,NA,TGTGCCAGCAGTGCTGGGACACCTACTACCTACGAGCAGTACTTC,CASSAGTPTTYEQYF
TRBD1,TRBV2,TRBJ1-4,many,TGTGCCAGCAGGAAGGACAGGGCAACTAATGAAAAACTGTTTTTT,CASRKDRATNEKLFF
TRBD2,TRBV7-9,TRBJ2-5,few,TGTGCCAGCAGCTCACCCGGGACTAGCTTCCAAGAGACCCAGTACTTC,CASSSPGTSFQETQYF
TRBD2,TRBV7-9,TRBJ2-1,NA,TGTGCCAGCAGCTCACCAAGCGGGAAAACCTACAATGAGCAGTTCTTC,CASSSPSGKTYNEQFF
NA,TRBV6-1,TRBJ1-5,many,TGTGCCAGCAGTCCCCATGGGGGTTACAATCAGCCCCAGCATTTT,CASSPHGGYNQPQHF
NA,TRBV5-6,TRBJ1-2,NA,TGTGCCAGCAGTGATGTACAGGGCAACTATGGCTACACCTTC,CASSDVQGNYGYTF
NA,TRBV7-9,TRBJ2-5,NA,TGTGCCAGCAGCGTACCACGGGACCAAGAGACCCAGTACTTC,CASSVPRDQETQYF
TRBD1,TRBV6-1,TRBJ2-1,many,TGTGCCAGCAGTGCCGACAGGGATGAGCAGTTCTTC,CASSADRDEQFF
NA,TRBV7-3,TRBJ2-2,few,TGTGCCAGCAGCTTAACGAGGCGGGAATACACCGGGGAGCTGTTTTTT,CASSLTRREYTGELFF
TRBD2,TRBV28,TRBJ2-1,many,TGTGCCAGCAGTTTAGGACTAGCGGATATCAATGAGCAGTTCTTC,CASSLGLADINEQFF
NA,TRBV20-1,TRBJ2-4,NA,TGCAGTGCTAGAAGGTCAGCAGCCAAAAACATTCAGTACTTC,CSARRSAAKNIQYF
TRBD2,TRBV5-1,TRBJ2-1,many,TGCGCCAGCAGCTCCAGCGGGGATTACAATGAGCAGTTCTTC,CASSSSGDYNEQFF